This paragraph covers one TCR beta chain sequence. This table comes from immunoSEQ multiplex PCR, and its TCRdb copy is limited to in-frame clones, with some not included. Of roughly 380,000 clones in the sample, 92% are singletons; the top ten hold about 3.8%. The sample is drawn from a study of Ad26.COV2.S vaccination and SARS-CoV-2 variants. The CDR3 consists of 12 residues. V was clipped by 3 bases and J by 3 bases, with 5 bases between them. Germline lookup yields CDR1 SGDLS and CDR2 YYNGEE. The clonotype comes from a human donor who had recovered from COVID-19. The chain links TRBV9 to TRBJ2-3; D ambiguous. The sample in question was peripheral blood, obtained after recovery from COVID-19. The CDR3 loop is CASSAVTDTQYF. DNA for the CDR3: TGTGCCAGCAGCGCCGTAACAGATACGCAGTATTTT.